The 23 T cell receptor beta chains in this list originate from one sample, sequenced in a study of shared clonotypes between healthy human individuals. CD45RO-negative, CCR7-positively selected cells formed the naive CD8 fraction, excluding terminally differentiated effector memory CD45RA+ cells. Clones were read by immunoSEQ multiplex PCR, and TCRdb kept only the in-frame ones, dropping some. The sample has a few hundred thousand clones; around 95% are singletons. The sample comprised naive CD8+ T cells sorted from blood. The receptors were sampled from a woman in her thirties in good health.

V and J are TRBV5-1 and TRBJ2-7; 12 bases match TRBD2. After removal of 4 bases from V and 4 bases from J, the junction contained 6 bases not matched to a gene. The CDR3 is 15 amino acids. Per the germline V gene, CDR1 is SGHRS and CDR2 is YFSETQ. DNA for the CDR3: TGCGCCAGCAGCCCGGGACTAGCGGGCCCTTACGAGCAGTACTTC. It specifies CASSPGLAGPYEQYF.

The chain recombines TRBV5-1 with TRBJ2-2, with 8 nucleotides matching TRBD2. In germline, CDR1 is SGHRS, CDR2 YFSETQ. CDR3 size: 17 residues. Germline trimming cut 0 bases from V and 1 base from J; bases unmatched to any gene: 5. CDR3 loop: CASSLVASGGNTGELFF. The CDR3 DNA reads as TGCGCCAGCAGCTTGGTCGCCAGCGGGGGGAACACCGGGGAGCTGTTTTTT.

The chain recombines TRBV5-6 with TRBJ2-7; 13 nucleotides line up with TRBD2. CDR1 and CDR2 (germline): SGHDT, YYEEEE. The CDR3 consists of 16 residues. V shed 0 bases and J 4 bases; nucleotides not matched to a gene: 4. The chain's CDR3 is CASSLGTSGSWYEQYF. DNA of the CDR3: TGTGCCAGCAGCTTGGGGACTAGCGGGAGTTGGTACGAGCAGTACTTC.

The gene calls are TRBV4-1 and TRBJ2-1, with TRBD2 matching 13 bases. V lost 4 bases to trimming and J lost 9 bases; unmatched junction nucleotides: 6. CDR1 MGHRA and CDR2 YSYEKL come from the germline V gene. The CDR3 loop spans 15 amino acids. The CDR3 spells CASSRGLAGEFEQFF. CDR3 in DNA: TGCGCCAGCAGCCGAGGACTAGCGGGAGAATTTGAGCAGTTCTTC.

This chain connects TRBV27 to TRBJ2-5; tentatively, D is TRBD1 (6 bases). CDR3 size: 14 residues. Germline V gene lookup returns CDR1 MNHEY and CDR2 SMNVEV (reference sequence). Trimming cost V 5 bases and J 5 bases, with 15 bases left between them. The CDR3 bases are TGTGCCAGCAGTGCAACAGGGCAGGCGGAGACCCAGTACTTC. Translated: CASSATGQAETQYF.

The V gene is TRBV19, the J gene TRBJ1-1; perhaps TRBD1 as D (6 bases). Germline loops: CDR1 LNHDA, CDR2 SQIVND (reference sequence). This CDR3 region has 17 residues. Trimming left V 7 bases short and J 2 bases short, with 23 bases between. The CDR3 nucleotides read TGTGCCAGTACTGAGGATACAGGGCTTTTAATTAACACTGAAGCTTTCTTT. Protein: CASTEDTGLLINTEAFF.

This clone was detected once. The chain employs TRBV2 and TRBJ2-5; no clear D. CDR1 SNHLY and CDR2 FYNNEI come from the germline V gene. Deletions cut 3 bases from V and 2 bases from J, with 10 bases between. The CDR3 consists of 14 residues. The CDR3 is CASSDGWSQETQYF. The CDR3 DNA reads as TGTGCCAGCAGTGACGGGTGGAGTCAAGAGACCCAGTACTTC.

This clone has just one count. The chain carries TRBV2 and TRBJ2-1; TRBD2 aligns across 7 bases. CDR3 length: 16 amino acids. Germline V lookup: CDR1 SNHLY, CDR2 FYNNEI. Trimming removed 5 bases from V and 4 bases from J; junction bases left unmatched: 11. CDR3 DNA sequence: TGTGCCAGCAGTCACCTAGCGGAAACCATGTACAATGAGCAGTTCTTC. Its translation is CASSHLAETMYNEQFF.

The rearrangement uses TRBV6-1 and TRBJ2-3; D might be TRBD1 (6 bases). CDR3 size: 13 residues. V was trimmed by 7 bases and J by 8 bases, leaving 16 bases between them. Germline V CDR1 and CDR2: MNHNS, SASEGT. CDR3 sequence (DNA): TGTGCCAGCATCGCCACAGGGTCGGGTACGCAGTATTTT. Protein sequence: CASIATGSGTQYF.

This chain connects TRBV7-9 to TRBJ2-1, with D perhaps matching TRBD2 (6 bases). The CDR3 totals 15 residues. Germline assignment: CDR1 SEHNR and CDR2 FQNEAQ (reference sequence). Trimming shortened V by 1 base and J by 4 bases, and 11 bases separated the two germline ends. In nucleotides, the CDR3 is TGTGCCAGCAGCTTAGTTAGCGGAACATACAATGAGCAGTTCTTC. Protein sequence: CASSLVSGTYNEQFF.

This rearrangement joins TRBV27 to TRBJ2-1; unclear D gene. Germline V gene sequence: CDR1 MNHEY, CDR2 SMNVEV (reference sequence). The CDR3 loop spans 10 amino acids. V shed 6 bases and J shed 15 bases, with 12 bases lying between them. The CDR3 spells CASRYLVWFF. CDR3 nucleotide sequence: TGTGCCAGCAGATATTTGGTGTGGTTCTTC.

The gene calls are TRBV19 and TRBJ1-2; no reliable D call. V lost 8 bases and J lost 0, with 10 bases in between. The CDR3 has 13 residues. CDR1 is LNHDA, CDR2 SQIVND, per germline (reference sequence). The CDR3 loop reads CASLGLSNYGYTF. The CDR3 DNA reads TGTGCCAGTTTGGGCCTCTCTAACTATGGCTACACCTTC.

The rearrangement joins TRBV18 to TRBJ2-2; no definite D call. The CDR3 sequence is 17 residues long. Germline values: CDR1 KGHSH, CDR2 LQKENI. With 0 bases removed from V and 0 bases from J, the gap between germline ends came to 11 bases. Here the CDR3 reads CASSPPESTPNTGELFF. CDR3 DNA: TGTGCCAGCTCACCACCGGAGTCTACCCCGAACACCGGGGAGCTGTTTTTT.

The chain uses TRBV28 and TRBJ2-7; perhaps TRBD1 as D (6 bases). The germline gives CDR1 MDHEN, CDR2 SYDVKM. The CDR3 is 15 residues long. Trimming took 7 bases from V and 3 from J, leaving 19 bases between them. As DNA, the CDR3 is TGTGCCAGCAACCTACAGGGAGTTTCTTACTACGAGCAGTACTTC. This codes for CASNLQGVSYYEQYF.

The V and J genes are TRBV5-1 and TRBJ1-1; no firm D call. This CDR3 spans 15 amino acids. The V and J ends lost 0 bases and 0 bases respectively, with 9 bases between them. Germline lookup yields CDR1 SGHRS and CDR2 YFSETQ. The DNA for the CDR3 is TGCGCCAGCAGCTTGGCCCTTAGGTTGAACACTGAAGCTTTCTTT. Translation gives CASSLALRLNTEAFF.

V usage is TRBV27 and J usage is TRBJ2-7; perhaps TRBD2 as D (7 bases). This CDR3 is built from 17 residues. Trimming cost V 1 base and J 4 bases, with 20 bases left between them. Germline CDR1 and CDR2: MNHEY and SMNVEV (reference sequence). The CDR3 nucleotides read TGTGCCAGCAGTTTATGGGGAGGGGGGACACGGATATACGAGCAGTACTTC. Protein sequence: CASSLWGGGTRIYEQYF.

This rearrangement joins TRBV5-6 to TRBJ1-5; D perhaps matches TRBD1 (5 bases). This CDR3 has 14 residues. From germline, CDR1 is SGHDT and CDR2 YYEEEE. Trimming took 4 bases from V and 4 from J, leaving 12 bases between them. CDR3 sequence reads: CASSVQGRNQPQHF. As DNA, the CDR3 is TGTGCCAGCAGCGTTCAGGGTAGGAATCAGCCCCAGCATTTT.

The rearrangement joins TRBV19 to TRBJ1-5; TRBD1 aligns across 10 bases. The CDR3 extends over 19 amino acids. Germline values: CDR1 LNHDA, CDR2 SQIVND (reference sequence). After removal of 3 bases from V and 0 bases from J, the junction contained 11 bases not matched to a gene. The CDR3 bases are TGTGCCAGTAGTATTGGGACAGGGGTAAGGATTTATAGCAATCAGCCCCAGCATTTT. It encodes CASSIGTGVRIYSNQPQHF. The full variable domain, in which reference TRBV19 and TRBJ1-5 provide the parts outside the CDR3, is DGGITQSPKYLFRKEGQNVTLSCEQNLNHDAMYWYRQDPGQGLRLIYYSQIVNDFQKGDIAEGYSVSREKKESFPLTVTSAQKNPTAFYLCASSIGTGVRIYSNQPQHFGDGTRLSIL.

This clone was detected only once. The V and J genes are TRBV7-9 and TRBJ1-4; weak D call: TRBD1 (6 bases). V was shortened by 6 bases and J by 6 bases, with 17 bases between the two germline ends. Germline V gene sequence: CDR1 SEHNR, CDR2 FQNEAQ (reference sequence). CDR3 length: 15 residues. CDR3 amino acids: CASSIGGGPDEKLFF. The DNA for the CDR3 is TGTGCCAGCAGTATAGGGGGAGGGCCAGATGAAAAACTGTTTTTT.

V usage is TRBV19 and J usage is TRBJ2-6, with D perhaps assigned TRBD1 or TRBD2 (5 bases each). Germline V gene data show CDR1 as LNHDA and CDR2 as SQIVND (reference sequence). The V gene lost 7 bases and the J gene lost 8 bases, with 24 bases spanning the gap. The CDR3 is 17 residues long. CDR3 in amino acids: CASTLYPRAGRTNVLTF. In nucleotides, the CDR3 is TGTGCCAGTACCCTATACCCTAGGGCAGGGAGAACCAACGTCCTGACTTTC.

The chain combines TRBV2 with TRBJ1-1; 11 nucleotides line up with TRBD1. The CDR3 consists of 16 residues. Germline V gene sequence: CDR1 SNHLY, CDR2 FYNNEI. V lost 5 bases and J lost 3; bases outside the gene matches: 8. The CDR3 loop reads CASSPRTGGADTEAFF. The DNA of the CDR3 is TGTGCCAGCAGTCCACGGACAGGGGGCGCGGACACTGAAGCTTTCTTT.

V gene TRBV25-1 combines with J gene TRBJ1-6; D uncertain. Trimming removed 1 base from V and 8 bases from J, with 6 bases in between. The CDR3 sequence is 13 residues long. Germline V gene sequence: CDR1 MGHDK, CDR2 SYGVNS. The CDR3 here is CASSEFRDSPLHF. DNA of the CDR3: TGTGCCAGCAGTGAATTCCGGGATTCACCCCTCCACTTT.

The V gene is TRBV4-1, the J gene TRBJ2-1; perhaps TRBD1 as D (6 bases). The CDR3 has 17 residues. Trimming removed 4 bases at V and 0 bases at J, with 16 bases between. Germline V lookup: CDR1 MGHRA, CDR2 YSYEKL. Here the CDR3 reads CASSRSQGSSSYNEQFF. As DNA, the CDR3 is TGCGCCAGCAGCCGGTCACAGGGTTCTAGCTCCTACAATGAGCAGTTCTTC.